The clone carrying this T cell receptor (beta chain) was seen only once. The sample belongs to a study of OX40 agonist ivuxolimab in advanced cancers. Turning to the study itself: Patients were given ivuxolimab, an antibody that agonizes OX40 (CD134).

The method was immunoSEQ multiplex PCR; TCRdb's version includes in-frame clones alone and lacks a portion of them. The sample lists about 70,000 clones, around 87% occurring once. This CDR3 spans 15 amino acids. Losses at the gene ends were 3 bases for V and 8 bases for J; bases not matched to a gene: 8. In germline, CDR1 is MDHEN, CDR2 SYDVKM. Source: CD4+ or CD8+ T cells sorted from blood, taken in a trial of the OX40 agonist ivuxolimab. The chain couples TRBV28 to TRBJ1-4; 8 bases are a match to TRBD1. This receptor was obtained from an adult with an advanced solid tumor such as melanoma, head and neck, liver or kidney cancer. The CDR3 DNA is TGTGCCAGCAGTTTGCCAGGGGGCGCTTGGGAAAAACTGTTTTTT. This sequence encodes CASSLPGGAWEKLFF.